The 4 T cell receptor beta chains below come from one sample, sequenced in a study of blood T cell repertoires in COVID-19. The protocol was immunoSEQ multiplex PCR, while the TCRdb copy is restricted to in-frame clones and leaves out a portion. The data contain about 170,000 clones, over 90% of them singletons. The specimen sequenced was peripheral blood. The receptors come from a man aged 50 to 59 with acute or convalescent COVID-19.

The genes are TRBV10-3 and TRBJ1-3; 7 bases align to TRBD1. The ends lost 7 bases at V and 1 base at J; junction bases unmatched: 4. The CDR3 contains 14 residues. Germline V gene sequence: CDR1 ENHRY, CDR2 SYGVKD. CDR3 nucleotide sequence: TGTGCCATCACTGGCAGGGGGTCTGGAAACACCATATATTTT. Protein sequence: CAITGRGSGNTIYF.

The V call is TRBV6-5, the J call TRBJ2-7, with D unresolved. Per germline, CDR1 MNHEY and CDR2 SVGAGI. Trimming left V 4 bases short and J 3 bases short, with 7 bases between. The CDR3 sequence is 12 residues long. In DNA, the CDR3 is TGTGCCAGCAGTTCCACCTACTACGAGCAGTACTTC. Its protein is CASSSTYYEQYF.

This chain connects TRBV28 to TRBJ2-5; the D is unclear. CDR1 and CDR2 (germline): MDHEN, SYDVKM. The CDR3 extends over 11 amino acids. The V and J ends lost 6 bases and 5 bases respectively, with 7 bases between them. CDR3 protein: CASRRLETQYF. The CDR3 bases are TGTGCCAGCAGGCGGTTGGAGACCCAGTACTTC.

CDR3 in amino acids: CASSRMLGEVETQYF. CDR3 nucleotides: TGTGCCAGCAGCCGAATGCTGGGGGAGGTAGAGACCCAGTACTTC. This rearrangement joins TRBV5-4 to TRBJ2-5; TRBD2 might be the D (6 bases). The germline V gene encodes CDR1 SGHNT and CDR2 YYREEE (reference sequence). This CDR3 contains 15 residues. V was cut by 4 bases and J by 4 bases, with 17 bases left in between.